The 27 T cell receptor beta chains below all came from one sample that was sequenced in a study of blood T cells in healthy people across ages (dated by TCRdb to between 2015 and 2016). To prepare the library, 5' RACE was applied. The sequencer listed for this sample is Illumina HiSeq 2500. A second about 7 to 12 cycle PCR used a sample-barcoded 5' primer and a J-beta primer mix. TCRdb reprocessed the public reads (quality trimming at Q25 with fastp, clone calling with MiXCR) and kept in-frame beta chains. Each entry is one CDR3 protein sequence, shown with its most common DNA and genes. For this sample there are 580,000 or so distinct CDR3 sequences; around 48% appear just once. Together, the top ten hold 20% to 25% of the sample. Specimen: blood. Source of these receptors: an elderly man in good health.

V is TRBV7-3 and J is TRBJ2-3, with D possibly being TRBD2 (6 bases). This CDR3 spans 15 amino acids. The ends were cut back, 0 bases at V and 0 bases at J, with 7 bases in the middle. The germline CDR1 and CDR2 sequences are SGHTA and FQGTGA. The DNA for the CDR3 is TGTGCCAGCAGCTTAACGGGGGGTAGCACAGATACGCAGTATTTT. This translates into CASSLTGGSTDTQYF.

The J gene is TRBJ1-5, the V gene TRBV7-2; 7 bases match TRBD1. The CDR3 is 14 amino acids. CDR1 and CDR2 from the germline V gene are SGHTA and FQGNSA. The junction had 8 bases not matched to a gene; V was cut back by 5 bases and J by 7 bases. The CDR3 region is CASSERPGGQPQHF. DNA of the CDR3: TGTGCCAGCAGCGAAAGACCAGGGGGACAGCCCCAGCATTTT.

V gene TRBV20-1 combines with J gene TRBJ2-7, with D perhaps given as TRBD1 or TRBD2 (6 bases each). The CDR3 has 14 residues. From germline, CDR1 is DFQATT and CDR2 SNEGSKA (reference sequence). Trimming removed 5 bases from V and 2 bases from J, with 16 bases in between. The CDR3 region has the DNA TGCAGTGCTCATCCAGTTAGGGGGGCCTACGAGCAGTACTTC. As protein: CSAHPVRGAYEQYF.

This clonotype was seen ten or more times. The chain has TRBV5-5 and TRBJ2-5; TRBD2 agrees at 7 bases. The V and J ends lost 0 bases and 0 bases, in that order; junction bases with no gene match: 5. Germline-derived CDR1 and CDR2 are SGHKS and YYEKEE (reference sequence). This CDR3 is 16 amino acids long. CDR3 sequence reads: CASSLGLAAYQETQYF. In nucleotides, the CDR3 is TGTGCCAGCAGCTTGGGCCTAGCGGCGTACCAAGAGACCCAGTACTTC. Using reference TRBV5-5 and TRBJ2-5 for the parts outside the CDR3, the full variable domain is DAGVTQSPTHLIKTRGQQVTLRCSPISGHKSVSWYQQVLGQGPQFIFQYYEKEERGRGNFPDRFSARQFPNYSSELNVNALLLGDSALYLCASSLGLAAYQETQYFGPGTRLLVL.

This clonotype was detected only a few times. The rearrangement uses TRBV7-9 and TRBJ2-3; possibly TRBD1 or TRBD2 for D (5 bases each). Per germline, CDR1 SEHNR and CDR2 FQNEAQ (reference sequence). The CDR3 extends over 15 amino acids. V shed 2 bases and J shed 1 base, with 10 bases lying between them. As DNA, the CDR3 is TGTGCCAGCAGCTTATACGGGGCAGGCACAGATACGCAGTATTTT. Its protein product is CASSLYGAGTDTQYF. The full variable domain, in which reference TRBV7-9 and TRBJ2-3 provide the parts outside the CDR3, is DTGVSQNPRHKITKRGQNVTFRCDPISEHNRLYWYRQTLGQGPEFLTYFQNEAQLEKSRLLSDRFSAERPKGSFSTLEIQRTEQGDSAMYLCASSLYGAGTDTQYFGPGTRLTVL.

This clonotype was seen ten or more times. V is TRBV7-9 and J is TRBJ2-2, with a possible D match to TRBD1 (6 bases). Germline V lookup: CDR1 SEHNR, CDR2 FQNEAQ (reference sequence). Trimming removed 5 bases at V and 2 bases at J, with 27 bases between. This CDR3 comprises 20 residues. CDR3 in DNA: TGTGCCAGCAGCCCTTCCGGTGGGGGACACACTGGCCGAAACACCGGGGAGCTGTTTTTT. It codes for CASSPSGGGHTGRNTGELFF.

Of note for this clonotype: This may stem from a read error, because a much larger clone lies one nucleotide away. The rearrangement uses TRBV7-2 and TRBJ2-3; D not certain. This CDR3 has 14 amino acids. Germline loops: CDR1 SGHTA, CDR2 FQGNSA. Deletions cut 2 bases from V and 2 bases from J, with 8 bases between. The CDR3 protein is CASSLIQNTDTQYF. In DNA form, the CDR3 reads TGTGCCAGCAGCTTAATACAGAACACAGATACGCAGTATTTT.

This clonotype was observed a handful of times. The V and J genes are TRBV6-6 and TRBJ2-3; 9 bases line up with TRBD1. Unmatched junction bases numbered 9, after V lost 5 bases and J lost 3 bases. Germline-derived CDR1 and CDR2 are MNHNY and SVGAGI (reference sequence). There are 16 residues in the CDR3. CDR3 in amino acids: CASSPTGGVRTDTQYF. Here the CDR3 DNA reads TGTGCCAGCAGTCCGACAGGGGGAGTCAGGACAGATACGCAGTATTTT.

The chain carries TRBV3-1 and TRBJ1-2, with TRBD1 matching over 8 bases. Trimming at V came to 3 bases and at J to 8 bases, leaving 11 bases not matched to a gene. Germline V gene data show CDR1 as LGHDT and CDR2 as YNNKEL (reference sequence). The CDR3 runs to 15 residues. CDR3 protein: CASSQDSGGARGYTF. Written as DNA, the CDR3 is TGTGCCAGCAGCCAGGACTCAGGGGGCGCAAGAGGCTACACCTTC.

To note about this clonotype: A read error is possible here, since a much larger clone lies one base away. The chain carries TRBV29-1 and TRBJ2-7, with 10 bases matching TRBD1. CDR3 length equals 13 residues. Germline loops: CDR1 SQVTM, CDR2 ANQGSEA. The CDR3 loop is CSVTGQGSYERYF. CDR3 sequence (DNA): TGCAGCGTCACGGGACAGGGGTCGTACGAGCGGTACTTC.

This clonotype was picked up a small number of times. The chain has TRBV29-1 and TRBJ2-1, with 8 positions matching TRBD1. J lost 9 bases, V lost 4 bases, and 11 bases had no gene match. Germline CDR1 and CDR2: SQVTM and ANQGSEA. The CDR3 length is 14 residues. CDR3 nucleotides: TGCAGCGTTGGACTAGGACAGGGTATCGGTGAGCAGTTCTTC. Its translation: CSVGLGQGIGEQFF.

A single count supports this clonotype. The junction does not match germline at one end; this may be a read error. In nucleotides, the CDR3 is TGTGCCAGCATCGAGACAGGGCTCCTCTCTGGGGCCGACGTCCTGACTTTC. Encoded protein: CASIETGLLSGADVLTF. The chain is built from TRBV5-6 and TRBJ2-6; 7 nucleotides align to TRBD1. Germline CDR1 and CDR2: SGHDT and YYEEEE. There are 17 residues in the CDR3.

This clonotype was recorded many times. CDR3 loop: CASSQASDVREQFF. The CDR3 DNA reads as TGTGCCAGCAGCCAAGCTAGCGACGTCCGAGAGCAGTTCTTC. The V gene is TRBV4-2, the J gene TRBJ2-1; possibly TRBD2 for D (6 bases). The V gene lost 1 base and the J gene lost 10 bases, with 14 bases spanning the gap. The length of the CDR3 is 14 residues. The V gene's germline CDR1 is LGHNA and CDR2 YNFKEQ.

This chain's CDR3 is CASSGQLANYGYTF. In nucleotides, the CDR3 is TGTGCCAGCAGCGGACAGCTAGCTAACTATGGCTACACCTTC. This chain connects TRBV2 to TRBJ1-2; TRBD1 is a possible D gene (6 bases). CDR1 and CDR2 (germline): SNHLY, FYNNEI. V lost 6 bases to trimming and J lost 0 bases, with 11 bases between them. This CDR3 has 14 residues. Looking up the rest from reference TRBV2 and TRBJ1-2 gives the full variable domain: EPEVTQTPSHQVTQMGQEVILRCVPISNHLYFYWYRQILGQKVEFLVSFYNNEISEKSEIFDDQFSVERPDGSNFTLKIRSTKLEDSAMYFCASSGQLANYGYTFGSGTRLTVV.

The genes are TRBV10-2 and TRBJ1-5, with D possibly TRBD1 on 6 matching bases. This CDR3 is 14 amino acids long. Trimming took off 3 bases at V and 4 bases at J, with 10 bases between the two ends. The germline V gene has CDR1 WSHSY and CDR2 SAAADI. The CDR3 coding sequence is TGCGCCAGCAGTGACACAGGGTGGAATCAGCCCCAGCATTTT. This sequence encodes CASSDTGWNQPQHF.

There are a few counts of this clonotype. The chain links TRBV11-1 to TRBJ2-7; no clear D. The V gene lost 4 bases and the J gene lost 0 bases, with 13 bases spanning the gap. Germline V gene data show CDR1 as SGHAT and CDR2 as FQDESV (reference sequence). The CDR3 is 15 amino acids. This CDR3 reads CASSYSNDISYEQYF. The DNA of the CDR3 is TGTGCCAGCAGCTACTCAAACGACATCTCCTACGAGCAGTACTTC.

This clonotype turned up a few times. The CDR3 DNA sequence: TGTGCTAGTGGTCGGAGGGAATACAATGAGCAGTTCTTC. Amino acids: CASGRREYNEQFF. This chain connects TRBV12-5 to TRBJ2-1; a weak D match, TRBD2 (6 bases). There are 13 residues in the CDR3. Germline values: CDR1 LGHNT, CDR2 FRNRAP. Trimming removed 5 bases from V and 4 bases from J, with 9 bases in between.

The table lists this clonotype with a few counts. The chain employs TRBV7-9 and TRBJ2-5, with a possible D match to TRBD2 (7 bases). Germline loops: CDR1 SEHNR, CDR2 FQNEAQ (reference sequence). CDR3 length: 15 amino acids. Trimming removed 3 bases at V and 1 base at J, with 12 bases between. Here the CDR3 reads CASSFGGPTQETQYF. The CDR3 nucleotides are TGTGCCAGCAGCTTCGGGGGGCCGACCCAAGAGACCCAGTACTTC. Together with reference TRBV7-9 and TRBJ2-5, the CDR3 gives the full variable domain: DTGVSQNPRHKITKRGQNVTFRCDPISEHNRLYWYRQTLGQGPEFLTYFQNEAQLEKSRLLSDRFSAERPKGSFSTLEIQRTEQGDSAMYLCASSFGGPTQETQYFGPGTRLLVL.

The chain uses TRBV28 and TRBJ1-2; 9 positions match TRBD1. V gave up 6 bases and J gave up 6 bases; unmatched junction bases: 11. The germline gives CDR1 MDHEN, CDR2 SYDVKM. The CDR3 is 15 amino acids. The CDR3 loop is CASSTTGGFVHGYTF. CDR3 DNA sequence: TGTGCCAGCAGCACCACAGGGGGCTTTGTCCATGGCTACACCTTC.

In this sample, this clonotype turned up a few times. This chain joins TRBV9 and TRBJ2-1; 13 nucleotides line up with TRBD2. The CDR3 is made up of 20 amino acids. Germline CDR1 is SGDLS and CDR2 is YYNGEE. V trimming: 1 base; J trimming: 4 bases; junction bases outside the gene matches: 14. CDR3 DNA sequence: TGTGCCAGCAGCGTAACCCCCCGCACTAGCGGGAGGGCCAAATACAATGAGCAGTTCTTC. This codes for CASSVTPRTSGRAKYNEQFF.

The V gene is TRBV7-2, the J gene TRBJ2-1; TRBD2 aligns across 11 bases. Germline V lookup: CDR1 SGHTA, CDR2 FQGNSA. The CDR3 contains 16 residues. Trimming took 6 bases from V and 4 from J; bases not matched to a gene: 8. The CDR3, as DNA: TGTGCCAGCAGAGAGATGTGGACTAGCGGGTACAATGAGCAGTTCTTC. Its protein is CASREMWTSGYNEQFF.

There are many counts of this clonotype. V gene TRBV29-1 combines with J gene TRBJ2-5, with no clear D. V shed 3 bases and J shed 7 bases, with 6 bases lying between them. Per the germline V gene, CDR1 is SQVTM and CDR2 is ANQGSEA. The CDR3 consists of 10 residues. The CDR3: CSVDVGTQYF. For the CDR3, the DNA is TGCAGCGTTGACGTGGGGACCCAGTACTTC.

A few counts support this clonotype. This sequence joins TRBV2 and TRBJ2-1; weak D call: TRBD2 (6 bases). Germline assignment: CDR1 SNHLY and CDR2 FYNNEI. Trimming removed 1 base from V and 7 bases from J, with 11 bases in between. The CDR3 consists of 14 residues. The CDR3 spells CASSEVLEGNEQFF. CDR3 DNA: TGTGCCAGCAGTGAAGTTTTGGAGGGGAATGAGCAGTTCTTC.

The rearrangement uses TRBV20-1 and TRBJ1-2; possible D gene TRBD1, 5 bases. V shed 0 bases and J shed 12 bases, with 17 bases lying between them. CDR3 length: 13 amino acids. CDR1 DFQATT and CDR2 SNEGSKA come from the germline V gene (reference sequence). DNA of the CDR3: TGCAGTGCTAGAGATGGGGCGGACCACGGCCACACCTTC. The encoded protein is CSARDGADHGHTF.

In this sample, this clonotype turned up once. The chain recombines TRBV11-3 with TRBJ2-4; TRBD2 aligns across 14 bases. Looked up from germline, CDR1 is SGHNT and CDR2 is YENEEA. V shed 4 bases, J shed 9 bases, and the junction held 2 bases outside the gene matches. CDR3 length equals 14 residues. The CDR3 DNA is TGTGCCAGCAGCTCCGGGACTAGCGGGGGCATTCAGTACTTC. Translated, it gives CASSSGTSGGIQYF.

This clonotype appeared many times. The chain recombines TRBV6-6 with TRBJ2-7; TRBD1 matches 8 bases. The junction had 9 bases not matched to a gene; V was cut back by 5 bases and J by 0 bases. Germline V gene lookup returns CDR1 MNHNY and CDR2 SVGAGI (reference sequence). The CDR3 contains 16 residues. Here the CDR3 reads CASSPRDRFISYEQYF. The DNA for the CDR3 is TGTGCCAGCAGTCCCCGGGACAGGTTCATCTCCTACGAGCAGTACTTC.

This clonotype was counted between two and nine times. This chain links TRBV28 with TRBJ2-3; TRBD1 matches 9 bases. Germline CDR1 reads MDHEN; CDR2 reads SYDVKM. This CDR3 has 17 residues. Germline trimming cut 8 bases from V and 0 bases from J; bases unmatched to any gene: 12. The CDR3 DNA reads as TGTGCCAGCCCCCCCGGACAGGGGTTTTCTAGCACAGATACGCAGTATTTT. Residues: CASPPGQGFSSTDTQYF.